The clone carrying this TCR beta chain has only a few counts. Its specificity is unknown. It was with 60 Vbeta and 13 Jbeta primers that the PCR ran. Produced via immunoSEQ multiplex PCR; TCRdb's table is partial and in-frame only. The sample lists about 250,000 clones, more than 55% seen once, with under 3% in the top ten. This entry belongs to a study of cytomegalovirus exposure and HLA in healthy donors. Study-wide points: Among the sequence variants, a highly shared cluster was likely an artifact of sequencing. Looking again later, the authors saw that most CMV-associated TCR beta chains seemed HLA-restricted.

Germline CDR1 reads MNHEY; CDR2 reads SMNVEV (reference sequence). The CDR3 contains 15 residues. Trimming cost V 3 bases and J 2 bases, with 10 bases left between them. Sequences were obtained from PBMCs. This chain links TRBV27 with TRBJ2-2, with D perhaps TRBD1 (5 bases). The source is a female donor in good health and CMV-seronegative. DNA for the CDR3: TGTGCCAGCAGTTTCGGACAAGTAAACACCGGGGAGCTGTTTTTT. Amino acid sequence: CASSFGQVNTGELFF.